What follows is one TCR beta chain and its context. Antigen: not known. Alongside a J-beta primer mix, a sample-barcoded 5' primer served in a second PCR lasting 7 to 11 cycles. Each CDR3 protein gets one entry after TCRdb re-called the 5' RACE reads with MiXCR. The sample consists of fewer than 800,000 distinct CDR3 sequences, around half of them appearing once. These data originate in a study of blood T cells in healthy people across ages. Whole-study findings and limits: It was the long-lived donors that had more naive CD4+ cells and higher diversity than aged donors.

Germline CDR1 and CDR2: MDHEN and SYDVKM. Germline trimming cut 8 bases from V and 5 bases from J; bases unmatched to any gene: 4. This CDR3 has 13 residues. The sequence came from a woman aged 55-70 years in good health. The gene calls are TRBV28 and TRBJ2-5; 11 bases match TRBD1. Sequenced material: blood. In DNA, the CDR3 is TGTGCCAGCGGGGACAGGGGGTCGGAGACCCAGTACTTC. Translated: CASGDRGSETQYF. Full variable domain (rest looked up from reference TRBV28 and TRBJ2-5): DVKVTQSSRYLVKRTGEKVFLECVQDMDHENMFWYRQDPGLGLRLIYFSYDVKMKEKGDIPEGYSVSREKKERFSLILESASTNQTSMYLCASGDRGSETQYFGPGTRLLVL.